Listed here is a single T cell receptor (beta chain). The time point is: blood 4 weeks post-SBRT, at nephrectomy. Treatment meaning: 15 Gy SBRT to primary tumor, nephrectomy 4 weeks later. The data derive from a study of radiation and T cells in renal cell carcinoma. The CDR3 is made up of 15 amino acids. V lost 3 bases to trimming and J lost 3 bases, with 12 bases between them. Germline V gene data show CDR1 as SGHNT and CDR2 as YYREEE (reference sequence). This table comes from immunoSEQ multiplex PCR, and its TCRdb copy is limited to in-frame clones, with some not included. The sample has about 83,000 clones, 83% seen once.

The V call is TRBV5-4, the J call TRBJ2-2; D is perhaps TRBD2 (6 bases). The sequencing used blood, collected from a patient whose treatment included radiotherapy and nephrectomy. The receptor was derived from a woman aged 55-75 years with renal cell carcinoma. CDR3 sequence (DNA): TGTGCCAGCAGCTCTGATCGGGGGTACACCGGGGAGCTGTTTTTT. It is translated as CASSSDRGYTGELFF.